The 16 T cell receptor beta chains in this list originate from one sample, sequenced in a study of blood T cell repertoires in COVID-19. TCRdb keeps only in-frame clones here, not all; method: immunoSEQ multiplex PCR. Of 180,000 or so clones detected, roughly 83% appear once; the ten largest clones hold over 7%. The specimen sequenced was PBMCs or T cells enriched from blood (not recorded which). These receptors were taken from a woman aged 25 to 39 who had recovered from COVID-19.

The chain uses TRBV12-3 or TRBV12-4 and TRBJ2-1, with D tentatively TRBD1 (5 bases). CDR3 length: 13 amino acids. Trimming took 3 bases from V and 3 from J, leaving 6 bases between them. The CDR3 bases are TGTGCCAGCAGTTTTGACAGCTACAATGAGCAGTTCTTC. This codes for CASSFDSYNEQFF.

The CDR3 DNA reads as TGTGCCAGCAGGCTTGCGGCAGATACGCAGTATTTT. It codes for CASRLAADTQYF. The V and J genes are TRBV28 and TRBJ2-3; D gene unclear. V lost 6 bases, J lost 4 bases, and 8 bases lay in between. The CDR3 contains 12 residues. The germline V gene has CDR1 MDHEN and CDR2 SYDVKM. The variable domain in full, with the rest retrieved from reference TRBV28 and TRBJ2-3, is DVKVTQSSRYLVKRTGEKVFLECVQDMDHENMFWYRQDPGLGLRLIYFSYDVKMKEKGDIPEGYSVSREKKERFSLILESASTNQTSMYLCASRLAADTQYFGPGTRLTVL.

The chain joins TRBV7-8 to TRBJ1-2; D unclear. This CDR3 spans 13 amino acids. From germline, CDR1 is SGHVS and CDR2 FQNEAQ. V shed 0 bases and J shed 1 base, with 3 bases lying between them. CDR3 region: CASSLAINYGYTF. CDR3 nucleotides: TGTGCCAGCAGCTTAGCTATTAACTATGGCTACACCTTC.

The chain employs TRBV15 and TRBJ2-7; TRBD1 is a possible D gene (5 bases). V was pared by 0 bases and J by 5 bases, with 14 bases between. This CDR3 spans 15 amino acids. Germline V gene data show CDR1 as LNHNV and CDR2 as YYDKDF (reference sequence). CDR3 in amino acids: CATSRDQRQGHEQYF. The CDR3 region has the DNA TGTGCCACCAGCAGAGATCAACGTCAGGGTCACGAGCAGTACTTC.

The chain is built from TRBV27 and TRBJ2-7, with a weak D call TRBD1 (6 bases). V lost 5 bases to trimming and J lost 1 base, with 12 bases between them. Per the germline V gene, CDR1 is MNHEY and CDR2 is SMNVEV (reference sequence). The CDR3 totals 14 residues. Written as DNA, the CDR3 is TGTGCCAGCAGTCCCCAAACAGGGTCCTACGAGCAGTACTTC. It codes for CASSPQTGSYEQYF.

The chain links TRBV30 to TRBJ1-1, with 9 bases lining up with TRBD1. J was trimmed by 7 bases and V by 3 bases; bases with no gene match: 24. Germline CDR1 and CDR2: GTSNPN and SVGIG (reference sequence). This CDR3 region has 19 residues. CDR3 in amino acids: CAWSPRVDRGARSGGEAFF. The CDR3 bases are TGTGCCTGGAGCCCTAGGGTGGACAGGGGAGCCCGTTCCGGGGGTGAAGCTTTCTTT.

This clone has a single count. This chain joins TRBV21-1 and TRBJ1-5; the D call in the table, TRBD1, was not verified against the DNA. TRBV21-1 is assigned pseudogene status. There are 13 residues in the CDR3. Written as DNA, the CDR3 is TGTGCCAGCAGCGTACAGGGGAAGGAGCCCCAGCATTTT. Translation: CASSVQGKEPQHF.

The chain is built from TRBV5-6 and TRBJ2-3; 10 bases agree with TRBD2. With 3 bases clipped from V and 4 bases from J, the junction kept 17 bases outside the gene matches. This CDR3 comprises 19 residues. The V gene's germline CDR1 is SGHDT and CDR2 YYEEEE. The CDR3 sequence is CASSSLAASGSIRPDTQYF. The CDR3 DNA follows: TGTGCCAGCAGCTCCCTGGCGGCTAGCGGGAGCATAAGGCCAGATACGCAGTATTTT.

This chain connects TRBV19 to TRBJ1-2; 9 nucleotides line up with TRBD1. The germline V gene has CDR1 LNHDA and CDR2 SQIVND (reference sequence). J lost 4 bases, V lost 3 bases, and 12 bases had no gene match. The CDR3 is 17 residues long. Here the CDR3 reads CASSMNPGQGSLYGYTF. In nucleotides, the CDR3 is TGTGCCAGTAGTATGAATCCGGGACAGGGCTCCCTCTATGGCTACACCTTC.

The rearrangement joins TRBV7-9 to TRBJ1-1; TRBD1 agrees at 12 bases. Germline loops: CDR1 SEHNR, CDR2 FQNEAQ (reference sequence). This CDR3 is built from 15 residues. The V gene end was trimmed by 4 bases and the J gene end by 5 bases; junction bases not matched to a gene: 5. CDR3 protein: CASSSRDRGLTEAFF. CDR3 sequence (DNA): TGTGCCAGCAGCTCCCGGGACAGGGGGCTTACTGAAGCTTTCTTT.

The chain uses TRBV6-5 and TRBJ2-1; D is possibly TRBD2 (6 bases). The CDR3 has 14 amino acids. V lost 6 bases to trimming and J lost 10 bases, with 19 bases between them. CDR1 is MNHEY, CDR2 SVGAGI, per germline. CDR3 nucleotide sequence: TGTGCCAGCAGCACCGTGAGCGGGCCCAGGGAGCAGTTCTTC. Translated: CASSTVSGPREQFF.

The chain recombines TRBV5-6 with TRBJ1-2; the D is unclear. Per germline, CDR1 SGHDT and CDR2 YYEEEE. This CDR3 is 14 amino acids long. Trimming removed 4 bases from V and 4 bases from J, with 14 bases in between. For the CDR3, the DNA is TGTGCCAGCAGCCTGGACCTGGTCGGCTATGGCTACACCTTC. This encodes CASSLDLVGYGYTF.

The chain joins TRBV2 to TRBJ1-1; D perhaps matches TRBD1 (6 bases). CDR3 length equals 13 residues. The germline V and J ends were trimmed by 4 bases and 10 bases, with 16 bases remaining between them. CDR1 and CDR2 (germline): SNHLY, FYNNEI. CDR3 sequence reads: CASSGRQDGRAFF. CDR3 bases: TGTGCCAGCAGTGGACGACAGGACGGACGAGCTTTCTTT.

V and J are TRBV11-2 and TRBJ2-2, with TRBD2 identical over 12 bases. The CDR3 has 15 amino acids. The germline V gene has CDR1 SGHAT and CDR2 FQNNGV. Germline trimming cut 10 bases from V and 4 bases from J; bases unmatched to any gene: 7. The CDR3 coding sequence is TGTGCCATCACGACTAGCGGGAGTTTCACCGGGGAGCTGTTTTTT. Translation gives CAITTSGSFTGELFF.

On this clone: A read error may account for a junction end that differs from germline. The chain couples TRBV5-5 to TRBJ2-1; no definite D call. Germline values: CDR1 SGHKS, CDR2 YYEKEE (reference sequence). The CDR3 sequence is 16 residues long. In DNA form, the CDR3 reads TGTGCCAACAGCTTGGTTGGTGGCAACTCCTACAATGAGCAGTTCTTC. Its translation is CANSLVGGNSYNEQFF.

V gene TRBV25-1 combines with J gene TRBJ1-1; D possibly corresponds to TRBD1 (6 bases). Germline CDR1 is MGHDK and CDR2 is SYGVNS. This CDR3 contains 12 residues. V lost 4 bases to trimming and J lost 6 bases, with 9 bases between them. The DNA of the CDR3 is TGTGCCAGCAGTGGCTGGGGGCCTGAAGCTTTCTTT. Its translation: CASSGWGPEAFF. Looking up the rest from reference TRBV25-1 and TRBJ1-1 gives the full variable domain: EADIYQTPRYLVIGTGKKITLECSQTMGHDKMYWYQQDPGMELHLIHYSYGVNSTEKGDLSSESTVSRIRTEHFPLTLESARPSHTSQYLCASSGWGPEAFFGQGTRLTVV.